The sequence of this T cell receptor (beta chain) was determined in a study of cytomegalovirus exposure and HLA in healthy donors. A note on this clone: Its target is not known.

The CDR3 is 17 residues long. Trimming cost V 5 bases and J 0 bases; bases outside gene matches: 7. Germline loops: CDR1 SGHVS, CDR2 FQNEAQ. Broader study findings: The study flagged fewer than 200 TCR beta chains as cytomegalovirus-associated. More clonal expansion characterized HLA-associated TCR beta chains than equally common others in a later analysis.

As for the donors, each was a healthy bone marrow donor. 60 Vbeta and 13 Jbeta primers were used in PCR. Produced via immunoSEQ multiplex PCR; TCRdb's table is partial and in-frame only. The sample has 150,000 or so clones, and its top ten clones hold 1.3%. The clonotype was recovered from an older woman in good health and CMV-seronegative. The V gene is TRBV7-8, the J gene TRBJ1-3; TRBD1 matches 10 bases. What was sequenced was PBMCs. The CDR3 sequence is CASSPVGTGVSGNTIYF. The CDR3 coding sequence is TGTGCCAGCAGCCCCGTCGGGACAGGGGTCTCTGGAAACACCATATATTTT.